This T cell receptor (beta chain) was identified in a study of blood T cell repertoires in COVID-19. Study overall: From T cells, B-cell-depleted T cells, or PBMCs came the material, which was cDNA or gDNA.

Only one count was recorded for this clone. Assay: immunoSEQ multiplex PCR; the TCRdb copy retains only in-frame clones and omits some. The table includes approximately 130,000 clones, approximately 90% detected once. The CDR3 is made up of 12 amino acids. Deletions cut 4 bases from V and 4 bases from J, with 5 bases between. The chain links TRBV12-3 or TRBV12-4 to TRBJ1-5; D uncertain. The source is a woman between 45 and 60 years old with acute or convalescent COVID-19. Sequenced: peripheral blood. CDR3: CASSSANQPQHF. CDR3 coding DNA: TGTGCCAGCAGTTCCGCGAATCAGCCCCAGCATTTT.